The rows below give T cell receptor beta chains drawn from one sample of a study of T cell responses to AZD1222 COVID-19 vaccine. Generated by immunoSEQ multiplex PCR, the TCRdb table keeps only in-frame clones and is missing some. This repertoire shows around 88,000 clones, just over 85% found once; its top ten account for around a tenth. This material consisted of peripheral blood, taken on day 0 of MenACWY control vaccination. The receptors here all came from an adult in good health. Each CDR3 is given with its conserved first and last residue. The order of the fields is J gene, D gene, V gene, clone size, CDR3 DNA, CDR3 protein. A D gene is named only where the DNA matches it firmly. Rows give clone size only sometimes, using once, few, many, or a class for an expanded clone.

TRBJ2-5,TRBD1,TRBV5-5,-,TGTGCCAGCAGCAAGGGACAGGGAGGAGAGACCCAGTACTTC,CASSKGQGGETQYF
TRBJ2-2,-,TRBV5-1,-,TGCGCCAGCAGCTTGGTGGCAGGGGGGATCGGGGAGCTGTTTTTT,CASSLVAGGIGELFF
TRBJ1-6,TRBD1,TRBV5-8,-,TGTGCCAGCAGCTTGGCCGGGGGGACAGTTTCAATTCACCCCCTCCACTTT,CASSLAGGTVSIHPLHF
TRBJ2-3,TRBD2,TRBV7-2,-,TGTGCCAGCAGCTTAGACGGGGGGAGCACAGATACGCAGTATTTT,CASSLDGGSTDTQYF
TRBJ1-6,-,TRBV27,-,TGTGCCAGCAGCCCAAGACGGATAGCGGGTTCACCCCTCCACTTT,CASSPRRIAGSPLHF
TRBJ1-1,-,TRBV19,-,TGTGCCAGTAACCGGGGGCCGGGAATGGGAACTGAAGCTTTCTTT,CASNRGPGMGTEAFF
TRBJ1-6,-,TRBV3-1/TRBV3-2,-,TGTGCCAGCAGCCAAGATTCCGGGACAAGGAGTTATAATTCACCCCTCCACTTT,CASSQDSGTRSYNSPLHF
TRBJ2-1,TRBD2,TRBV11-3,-,TGTGCCAGCAGCTTCCGCGGGGGGGCCTACAATGAGCAGTTCTTC,CASSFRGGAYNEQFF
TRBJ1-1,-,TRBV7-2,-,TGTGCCAGCAGCACCCGGACAGATCTGGACACTGAAGCTTTCTTT,CASSTRTDLDTEAFF
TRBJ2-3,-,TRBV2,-,TGTGCCAGCAGTGAGGGTATATCAGATACGCAGTATTTT,CASSEGISDTQYF
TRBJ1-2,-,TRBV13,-,TGTGCCAGCAGCTTGCTAATCTCGGGCTACACCTTC,CASSLLISGYTF
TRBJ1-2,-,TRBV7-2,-,TGTGCCAGCAGCGCCCCCCCCGAGGGTCTCGGTGGCTACACCTTC,CASSAPPEGLGGYTF
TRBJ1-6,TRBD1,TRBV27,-,TGTGCCAGCAGTTCTCGCGAGGGGGCAAACTATAATTCACCCCTCCACTTT,CASSSREGANYNSPLHF
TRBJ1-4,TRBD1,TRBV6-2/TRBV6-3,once,TGTGCCAGCAGCCCAGACAGGGATAATGAAAAACTGTTTTTT,CASSPDRDNEKLFF
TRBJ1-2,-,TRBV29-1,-,TGCAGCGTTGAACAAGGGAACTATGGCTACACCTTC,CSVEQGNYGYTF
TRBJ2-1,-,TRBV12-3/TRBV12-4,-,TGTGCCTCGTGCAATGAGCAGTTCTTC,CASCNEQFF
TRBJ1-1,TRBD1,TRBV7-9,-,TGTGCCAGCAGCGTCGACAGGGACGGTACTGAAGCTTTCTTT,CASSVDRDGTEAFF
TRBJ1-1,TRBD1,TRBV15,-,TGTGCCACCAGCACAGGACAGGTCGGTAACACTGAAGCTTTCTTT,CATSTGQVGNTEAFF
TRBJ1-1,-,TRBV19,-,TGTGCCAGTAGTGAGGACAGATGGAACACTGAAGCTTTCTTT,CASSEDRWNTEAFF
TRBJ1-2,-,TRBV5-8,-,TGTGCCAGCAGCTTGGGGTCGCGGATCGTGTATGGCTACACCTTC,CASSLGSRIVYGYTF
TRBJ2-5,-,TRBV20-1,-,TGCAGTGCTAGTGGTCGGGAGACCCAGTACTTC,CSASGRETQYF
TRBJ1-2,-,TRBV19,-,TGTGCCAGTAGTATTCAGTTTCAGGTCTCTAACTATGGCTACACCTTC,CASSIQFQVSNYGYTF
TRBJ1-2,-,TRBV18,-,TGTGCCAGCTCACCCACCCCCGACTTTGCAGGCGGGGGCCCTAACTATGGCTACACCTTC,CASSPTPDFAGGGPNYGYTF
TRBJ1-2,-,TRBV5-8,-,TGTGCCAGCAGCAGCCGGGACACCTTTAACTATGGCTACACCTTC,CASSSRDTFNYGYTF
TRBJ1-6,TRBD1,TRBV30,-,TGTGCCTGGAGTCCCCAAGGGACAGGACCGAGTTCGTCCCTCCACTTT,CAWSPQGTGPSSSLHF
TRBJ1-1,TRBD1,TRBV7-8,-,TGTGCCAGCAGCTCCATGACAGGGTTCACTGAAGCTTTCTTT,CASSSMTGFTEAFF
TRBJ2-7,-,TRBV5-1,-,TGCGCCAGCAGGGAGGGACAGCCCTACGAGCAGTACTTC,CASREGQPYEQYF
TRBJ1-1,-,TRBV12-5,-,TGTGCTAGTGGTTCCTCGGGGGGCACTGAAGCTTTCTTT,CASGSSGGTEAFF
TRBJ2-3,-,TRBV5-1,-,TGCGCCAGCAGCTCCCGACAGCCCACAGATACGCAGTATTTT,CASSSRQPTDTQYF
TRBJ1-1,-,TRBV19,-,TGTGCCAGTAGTTTCGAAACAGGGTGGGACACTGAAGCTTTCTTT,CASSFETGWDTEAFF
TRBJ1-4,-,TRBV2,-,TGTGCCAGCAGCACCGGGACCGTTAATGAAAAACTGTTTTTT,CASSTGTVNEKLFF
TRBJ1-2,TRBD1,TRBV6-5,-,TGTGCCAGCCTCACTTCGGACAGGGACGGAGGCTACACCTTC,CASLTSDRDGGYTF